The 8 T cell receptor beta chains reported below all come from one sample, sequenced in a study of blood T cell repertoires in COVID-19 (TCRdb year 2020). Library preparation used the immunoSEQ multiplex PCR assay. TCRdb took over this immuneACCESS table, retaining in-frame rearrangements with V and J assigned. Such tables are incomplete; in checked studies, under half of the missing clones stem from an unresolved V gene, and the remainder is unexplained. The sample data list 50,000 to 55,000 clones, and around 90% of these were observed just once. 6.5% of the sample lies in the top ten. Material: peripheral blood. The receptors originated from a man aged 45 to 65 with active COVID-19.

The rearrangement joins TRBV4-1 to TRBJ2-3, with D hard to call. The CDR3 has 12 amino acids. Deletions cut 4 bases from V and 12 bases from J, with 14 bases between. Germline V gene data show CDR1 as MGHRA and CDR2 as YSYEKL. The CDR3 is CASSLPTSSQYF. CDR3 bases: TGCGCCAGCAGCCTCCCGACTTCATCTCAGTATTTT.

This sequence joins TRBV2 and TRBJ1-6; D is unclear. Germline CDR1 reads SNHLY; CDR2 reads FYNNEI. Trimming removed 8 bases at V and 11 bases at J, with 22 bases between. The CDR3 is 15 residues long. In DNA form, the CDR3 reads TGTGCCAGCCGTCTAGGTTCGGGTGGAAATCCACCCCTCCACTTT. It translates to CASRLGSGGNPPLHF.

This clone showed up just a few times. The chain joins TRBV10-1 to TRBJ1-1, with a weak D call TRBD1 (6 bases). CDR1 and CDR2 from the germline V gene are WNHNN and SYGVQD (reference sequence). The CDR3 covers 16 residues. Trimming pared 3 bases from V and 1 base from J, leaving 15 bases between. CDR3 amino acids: CASSDSPGASNTEAFF. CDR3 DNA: TGCGCCAGCAGTGATTCGCCAGGGGCGTCGAACACTGAAGCTTTCTTT.

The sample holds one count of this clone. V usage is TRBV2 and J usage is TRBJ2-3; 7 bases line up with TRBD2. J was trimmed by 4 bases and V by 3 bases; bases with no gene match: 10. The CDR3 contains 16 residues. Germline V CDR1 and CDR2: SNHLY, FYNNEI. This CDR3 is CASSDWGGSVADTQYF. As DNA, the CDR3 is TGTGCCAGCAGTGATTGGGGCGGGAGCGTCGCAGATACGCAGTATTTT.

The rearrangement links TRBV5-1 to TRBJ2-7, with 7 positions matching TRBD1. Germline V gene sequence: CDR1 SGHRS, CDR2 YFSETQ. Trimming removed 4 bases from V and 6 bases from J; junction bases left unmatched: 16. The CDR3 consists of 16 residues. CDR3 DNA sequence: TGCGCCAGCAGCGCCCTGGCCCAACAGGGGCGAGGCGAGCAGTACTTC. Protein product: CASSALAQQGRGEQYF.

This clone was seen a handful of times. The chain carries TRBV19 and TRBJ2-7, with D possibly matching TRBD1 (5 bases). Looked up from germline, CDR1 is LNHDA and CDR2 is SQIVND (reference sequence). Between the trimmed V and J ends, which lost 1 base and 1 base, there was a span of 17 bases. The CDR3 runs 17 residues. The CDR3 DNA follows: TGTGCCAGTAGTATAGTACGCCCAGGGTCGGGTTCCTACGAGCAGTACTTC. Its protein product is CASSIVRPGSGSYEQYF. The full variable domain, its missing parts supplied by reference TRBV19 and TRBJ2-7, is DGGITQSPKYLFRKEGQNVTLSCEQNLNHDAMYWYRQDPGQGLRLIYYSQIVNDFQKGDIAEGYSVSREKKESFPLTVTSAQKNPTAFYLCASSIVRPGSGSYEQYFGPGTRLTVT.

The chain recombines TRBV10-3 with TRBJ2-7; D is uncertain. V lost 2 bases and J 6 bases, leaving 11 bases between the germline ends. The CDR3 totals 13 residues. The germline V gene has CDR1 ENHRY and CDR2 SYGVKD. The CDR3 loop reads CAISEGLDREQYF. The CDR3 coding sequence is TGTGCCATCAGTGAGGGCCTAGATCGCGAGCAGTACTTC.

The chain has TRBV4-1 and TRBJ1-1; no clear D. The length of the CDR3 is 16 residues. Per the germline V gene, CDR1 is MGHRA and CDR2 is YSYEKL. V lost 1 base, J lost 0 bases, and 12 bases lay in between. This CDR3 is CASSQAGIPMNTEAFF. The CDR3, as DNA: TGCGCCAGCAGCCAAGCGGGGATACCTATGAACACTGAAGCTTTCTTT.